This entry describes one T cell receptor (beta chain). Its antigen is as yet unknown. V shed 6 bases, J shed 0 bases, and the junction held 11 bases outside the gene matches. Germline CDR1 and CDR2: ENHRY and SYGVKD. CDR3 size: 17 residues. The sample belongs to a study of shared clonotypes between healthy human individuals. Study context: The donor pool was made up of a couple of women and three men aged 18 to 49. Whole-study findings and limits: A handful of donors held 4.5% to 5% of naive CD4 clonotypes in common. With few donors, the genetic and exposure-history diversity represented was limited.

Naive CD8 cells lacked CD45RO, underwent positive selection for CCR7 and left out terminally differentiated effector memory CD45RA+ cells. Data came from immunoSEQ multiplex PCR; TCRdb stores just in-frame clones and leaves some out. The table lists about 2,200,000 clones, about 92% of them singletons. This receptor was obtained from a young man in good health. Some clones in this sample may be carry-over from other donors' samples. The chain recombines TRBV10-3 with TRBJ2-1; TRBD2 matches 7 bases. Sequenced material: naive CD8+ T cells from PBMCs. For the CDR3, the DNA is TGTGCCATCAGCCTTAAGCTAGCGGCCAGCTCCTACAATGAGCAGTTCTTC. Amino acid sequence: CAISLKLAASSYNEQFF.